This T cell receptor (beta chain) was observed in a study of T cells in Graves' hyperthyroidism and ophthalmopathy. Study summary: Peripheral blood was acquired at first diagnosis, ahead of any therapy whatsoever. Whole-study findings and limits: Most clonotypes that expanded in the thyroid above 0.001 also showed up in blood.

What was amplified from RNA transcripts were TCR beta CDR3 regions. The primer set for the first-round RT-PCR of the TCR CDR3 was HTBI. TCRdb re-analysed the multiplex PCR reads in MiXCR, keeping a single row per CDR3 protein. The sample contains about 560,000 distinct CDR3 sequences, about 15% of which appear only once. This clonotype was seen repeatedly, ten times or more. Its antigen is as yet unknown. The germline V gene has CDR1 SGHTA and CDR2 FQGNSA. The CDR3 loop spans 15 amino acids. V was trimmed by 5 bases and J by 0 bases, leaving 13 bases between them. Sequenced material: blood. This sequence originates from a woman between 35 and 50 years old with Graves' hyperthyroidism. The chain is built from TRBV7-2 and TRBJ1-2; perhaps TRBD1 as D (5 bases). CDR3 amino acids: CASSLGQAANYGYTF. CDR3 sequence (DNA): TGTGCCAGCAGCCTGGGGCAGGCAGCTAACTATGGCTACACCTTC.